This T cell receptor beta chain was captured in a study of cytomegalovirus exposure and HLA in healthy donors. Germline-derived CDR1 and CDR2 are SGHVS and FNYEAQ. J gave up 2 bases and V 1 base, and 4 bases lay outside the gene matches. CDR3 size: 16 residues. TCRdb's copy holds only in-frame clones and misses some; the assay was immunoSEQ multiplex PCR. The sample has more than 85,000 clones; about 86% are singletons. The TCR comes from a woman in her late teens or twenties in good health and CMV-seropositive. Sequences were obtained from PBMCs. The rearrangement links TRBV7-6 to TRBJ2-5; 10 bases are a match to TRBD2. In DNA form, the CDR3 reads TGTGCCAGCAGCTTAGGGAGCGGGAGGGGTCAAGAGACCCAGTACTTC. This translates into CASSLGSGRGQETQYF.